The sequence of this T cell receptor (beta chain) was determined in a study of blood T cell repertoires in COVID-19. Study as a whole: Researchers got acute and convalescent COVID-19 samples from the United States, Italy and Spain.

In the study's own analysis: Estimates of nucleated cell counts were drawn from the amplification of reference gene primers. Sequenced by immunoSEQ multiplex PCR; TCRdb stores in-frame clones only, minus some. V, J and clone size derive from that table, while D and trimming were established from the DNA sequence. The sample shows 150,000 or so clones, approximately 82% of them seen only once. The ends lost 0 bases at V and 9 bases at J; junction bases unmatched: 13. Germline V gene lookup returns CDR1 GTSNPN and CDR2 SVGIG (reference sequence). CDR3 length equals 15 residues. The chain combines TRBV30 with TRBJ1-2; 7 positions agree with TRBD1. Sequenced material: PBMCs or T cells enriched from blood (not recorded which). This TCR was recovered from a woman aged 45 to 65 who had recovered from COVID-19. CDR3 nucleotide sequence: TGTGCCTGGAGTGTTTATGACAGGGTGGAGTTTAGCTACACCTTC. It codes for CAWSVYDRVEFSYTF.